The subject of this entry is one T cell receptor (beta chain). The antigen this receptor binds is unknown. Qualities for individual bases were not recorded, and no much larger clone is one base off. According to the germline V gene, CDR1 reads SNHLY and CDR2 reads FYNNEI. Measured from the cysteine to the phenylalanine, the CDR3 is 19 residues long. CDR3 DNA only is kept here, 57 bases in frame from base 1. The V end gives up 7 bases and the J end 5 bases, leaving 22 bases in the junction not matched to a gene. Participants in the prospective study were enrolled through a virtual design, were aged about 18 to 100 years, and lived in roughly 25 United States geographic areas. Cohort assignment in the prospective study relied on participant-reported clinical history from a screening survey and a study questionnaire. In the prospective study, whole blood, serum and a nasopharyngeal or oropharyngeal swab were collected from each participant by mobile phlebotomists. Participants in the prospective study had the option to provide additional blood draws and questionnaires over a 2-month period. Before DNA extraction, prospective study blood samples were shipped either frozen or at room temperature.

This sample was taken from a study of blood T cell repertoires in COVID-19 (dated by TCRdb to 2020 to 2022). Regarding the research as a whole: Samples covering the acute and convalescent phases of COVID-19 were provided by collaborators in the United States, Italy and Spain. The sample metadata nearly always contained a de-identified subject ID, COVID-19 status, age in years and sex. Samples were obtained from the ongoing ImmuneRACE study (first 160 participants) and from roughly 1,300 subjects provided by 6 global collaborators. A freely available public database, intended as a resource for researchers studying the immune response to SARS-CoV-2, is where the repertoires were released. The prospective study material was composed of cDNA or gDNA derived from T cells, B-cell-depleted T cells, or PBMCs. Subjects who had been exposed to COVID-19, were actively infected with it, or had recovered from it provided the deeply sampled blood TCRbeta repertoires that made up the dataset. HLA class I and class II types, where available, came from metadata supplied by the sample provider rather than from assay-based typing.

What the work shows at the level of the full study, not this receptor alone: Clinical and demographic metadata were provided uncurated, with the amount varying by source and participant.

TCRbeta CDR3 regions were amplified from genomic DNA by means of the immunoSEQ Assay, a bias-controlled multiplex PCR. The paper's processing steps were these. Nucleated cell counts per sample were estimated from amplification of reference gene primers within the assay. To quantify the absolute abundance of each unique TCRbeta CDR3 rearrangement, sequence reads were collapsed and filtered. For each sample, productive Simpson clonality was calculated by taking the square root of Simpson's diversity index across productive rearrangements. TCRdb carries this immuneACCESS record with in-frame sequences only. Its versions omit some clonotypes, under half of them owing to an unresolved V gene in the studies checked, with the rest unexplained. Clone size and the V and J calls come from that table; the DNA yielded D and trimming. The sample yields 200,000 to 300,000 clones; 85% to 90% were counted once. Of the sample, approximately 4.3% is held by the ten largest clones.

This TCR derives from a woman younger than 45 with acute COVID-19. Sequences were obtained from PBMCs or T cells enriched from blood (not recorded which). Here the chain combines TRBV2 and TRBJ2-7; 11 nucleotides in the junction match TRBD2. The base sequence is TGTGCCAGCAACGAACCCCTGGGGCTAGCGGGGGGCTCCCGGGACGAGCAGTACTTC. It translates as CASNEPLGLAGGSRDEQYF.